This T cell receptor beta chain was captured by sequencing in a study of T cells of healthy individuals. About this clonotype itself: A much more abundant neighbour one base away suggests this may be a read error.

TCRdb passed the 5' RACE reads through MiXCR, listing each CDR3 protein once. Of tens of thousands of distinct CDR3 sequences listed, roughly 15% are singletons. J lost 11 bases, V lost 6 bases, and 15 bases had no gene match. The CDR3 loop spans 13 amino acids. Germline CDR1 DFQATT, CDR2 SNEGSKA (reference sequence). The TCR was taken from a human donor in good health. The chain links TRBV20-1 to TRBJ2-5; 7 nucleotides agree with TRBD1. This CDR3 is CSAEEQGFDEQYF. DNA of the CDR3: TGCAGTGCCGAGGAACAGGGGTTTGATGAGCAGTACTTC.